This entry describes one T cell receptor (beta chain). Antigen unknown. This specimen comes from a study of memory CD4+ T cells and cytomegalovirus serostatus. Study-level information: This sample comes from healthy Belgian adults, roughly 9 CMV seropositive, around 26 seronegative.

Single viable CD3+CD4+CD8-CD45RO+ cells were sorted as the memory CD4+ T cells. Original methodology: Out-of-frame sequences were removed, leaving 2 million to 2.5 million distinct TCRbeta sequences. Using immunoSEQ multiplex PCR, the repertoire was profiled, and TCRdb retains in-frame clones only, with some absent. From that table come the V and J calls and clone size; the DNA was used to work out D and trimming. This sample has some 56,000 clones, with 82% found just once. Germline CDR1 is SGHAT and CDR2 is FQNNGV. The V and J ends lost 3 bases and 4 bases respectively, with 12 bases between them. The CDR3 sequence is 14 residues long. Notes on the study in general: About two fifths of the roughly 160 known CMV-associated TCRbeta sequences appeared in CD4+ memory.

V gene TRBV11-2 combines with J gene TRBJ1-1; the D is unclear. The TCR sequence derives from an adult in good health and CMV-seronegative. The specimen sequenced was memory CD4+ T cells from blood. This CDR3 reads CASSFLRIGTEAFF. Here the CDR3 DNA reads TGTGCCAGCAGCTTCCTGCGAATAGGCACTGAAGCTTTCTTT.